Listed below are T cell receptor beta chains from one sample, sequenced in a study of blood T cell repertoires in COVID-19. Method: immunoSEQ multiplex PCR; TCRdb's copy keeps in-frame clones and lacks some. The sample has roughly 400,000 clones, approximately 89% seen once. The sample taken for sequencing was peripheral blood. The receptor source for this set is a woman aged 55-70 years with COVID-19, enrolled during active disease. Both conserved end residues are part of each CDR3. The D gene is left open where the match is weak. Expanded clones get a size class; other rows say once, few or many, or leave the size out.

clone_size j_call v_call d_call cdr3_nt cdr3_aa
few TRBJ2-1 TRBV6-5 . TGTGCCAGCAGTTACTCAACAGGGACGTGGACTGAGCAGTTCTTC CASSYSTGTWTEQFF
once TRBJ1-4 TRBV18 . TGTGCCAGCTCACCAAACAGGGAGCTTAATGAAAAACTGTTTTTT CASSPNRELNEKLFF
. TRBJ2-4 TRBV7-9 TRBD1 TGTGCCAGCAGCCCGACAGGGAACATTCAGTACTTC CASSPTGNIQYF
. TRBJ2-3 TRBV7-9 . TGTGCCAGCAGCTCATCCCGGACTACCGAAGATGGGTATACGCAGTATTTT CASSSSRTTEDGYTQYF
. TRBJ1-2 TRBV10-3 TRBD1 TGTGCCATCAGTGAGTCGACAGGGGCGGCCAGGGGCTACACCTTC CAISESTGAARGYTF
. TRBJ2-6 TRBV5-1 TRBD1 TGCGCCAGCAGCGCGGGACAGGGGAGCTCTGGGGCCAACGTCCTGACTTTC CASSAGQGSSGANVLTF
many TRBJ2-1 TRBV29-1 . TGCAGCGTTGAAGAAATTGGAGGGGCTTCCTACAATGAGCAGTTCTTC CSVEEIGGASYNEQFF
. TRBJ1-6 TRBV5-1 . TGCGCCAGCAGCTTGGATCAGGCCTACTATAATTCACCCCTCCACTTT CASSLDQAYYNSPLHF
. TRBJ2-7 TRBV27 TRBD1 TGTGCCAGCAGCCAGGTGGGGACAGGGCGCCACGAGCAGTACTTC CASSQVGTGRHEQYF
once TRBJ1-1 TRBV5-6 . TGTGCCAGCAGCTTGGTCGTTCGACAGAGGAACACTGAAGCTTTCTTT CASSLVVRQRNTEAFF
. TRBJ2-4 TRBV6-5 TRBD1 TGTGCCAGCAGAGATAACAGGGGATACATTCAGTACTTC CASRDNRGYIQYF
once TRBJ2-2 TRBV3-1/TRBV3-2 TRBD2 TGTGCCAGCAGGCAGCGGGGGGGCGGCACCGGGGAGCTGTTTTTT CASRQRGGGTGELFF
. TRBJ1-5 TRBV7-9 . TGTGCCAGCAGCTTGTCGGGAGGCAATCAGCCCCAGCATTTT CASSLSGGNQPQHF
once TRBJ2-4 TRBV3-1/TRBV3-2 TRBD2 TGTGCCAGCAGCCCCGGACTAGCGGGGTTGTGGGGAAACATTCAGTACTTC CASSPGLAGLWGNIQYF
few TRBJ1-3 TRBV28 TRBD1 TGTGCCAGCAGCCGCCCCCAGGGGGCGGTTGGAAACACCATATATTTT CASSRPQGAVGNTIYF
. TRBJ2-7 TRBV4-2 . TGTGCCAGCAGCCCCCGAGGGGGGGTGGCTGGAGGGGAGCAGTACTTC CASSPRGGVAGGEQYF
once TRBJ2-3 TRBV7-3 . TGTGCCAGCAGCTTCTCAGTCAGGAGGGATACGCAGTATTTT CASSFSVRRDTQYF
. TRBJ2-5 TRBV9 . TGTGCCAGCAGCGCCCGTACGGGGACCCAGTACTTC CASSARTGTQYF
. TRBJ2-5 TRBV4-1 . TGCGCCAGCAGCCAAGGGCAGGGAGGAGAGACCCAGTACTTC CASSQGQGGETQYF
once TRBJ1-2 TRBV6-5 TRBD1 TGTGCCAGCAGAACCGGGACAGGGTATGGCTACACCTTC CASRTGTGYGYTF
few TRBJ2-7 TRBV3-1/TRBV3-2 TRBD2 TGTGCCAGCAGCCAAGTAAGCGGGGGGGCTTTAGAGCAGTACTTC CASSQVSGGALEQYF
. TRBJ1-1 TRBV18 . TGTGCCAGCTCCCCGGGACAAATGAACACTGAAGCTTTCTTT CASSPGQMNTEAFF